This TCR beta chain is drawn from a study of CD8 T cells in ankylosing spondylitis. Study findings and constraints: A TCR beta motif of about eight highly homologous variants appeared characteristic of ankylosing spondylitis blood.

This clonotype was observed a handful of times. Its matching antigen is unknown. It was by quantitative 5'-RACE with molecular barcodes that TCR beta libraries were made. TCRdb redid the calling of the 5' RACE reads with MiXCR, one entry per CDR3 protein. The sample contains under 300,000 distinct CDR3 sequences, 8% to 9.5% of which appear only once. The sequenced sample was blood, either unsorted or a sorted T cell fraction (not recorded which). This TCR derives from a male donor with ankylosing spondylitis or in good health (not recorded which).

CDR3 DNA: TGTGCCAGCAGTCCACTACCGGGGTACACTGAAGCTTTCTTT. Residues: CASSPLPGYTEAFF. The chain couples TRBV27 to TRBJ1-1, with unresolved D. Per germline, CDR1 MNHEY and CDR2 SMNVEV (reference sequence). The length of the CDR3 is 14 residues. Trimming took 5 bases from V and 3 from J, leaving 13 bases between them.